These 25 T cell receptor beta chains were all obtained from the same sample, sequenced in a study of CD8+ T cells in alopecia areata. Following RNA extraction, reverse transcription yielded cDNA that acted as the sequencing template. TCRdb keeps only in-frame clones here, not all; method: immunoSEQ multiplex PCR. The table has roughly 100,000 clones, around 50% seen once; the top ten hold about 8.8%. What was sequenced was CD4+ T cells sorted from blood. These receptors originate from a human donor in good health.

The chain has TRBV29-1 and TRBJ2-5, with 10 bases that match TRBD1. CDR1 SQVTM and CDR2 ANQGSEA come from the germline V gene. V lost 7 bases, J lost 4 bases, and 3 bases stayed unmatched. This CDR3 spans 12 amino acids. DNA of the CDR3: TGCAGCGCCCGACAGGGGGCAGAGACCCAGTACTTC. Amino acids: CSARQGAETQYF.

Here the CDR3 reads CASSLASSYEQYF. For the CDR3, the DNA is TGTGCCAGCAGCTTAGCTAGCTCCTACGAGCAGTACTTC. This sequence joins TRBV11-2 and TRBJ2-7; the D is unclear. Germline V gives CDR1 SGHAT, CDR2 FQNNGV. The CDR3 covers 13 residues. Trimming shortened V by 1 base and J by 0 bases, and 4 bases separated the two germline ends.

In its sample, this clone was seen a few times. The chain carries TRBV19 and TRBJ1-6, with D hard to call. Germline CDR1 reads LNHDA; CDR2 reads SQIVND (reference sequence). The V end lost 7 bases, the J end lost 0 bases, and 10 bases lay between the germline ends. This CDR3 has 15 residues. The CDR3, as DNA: TGTGCCAGTACAAGCGTAAGCTCCTATAATTCACCCCTCCACTTT. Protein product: CASTSVSSYNSPLHF.

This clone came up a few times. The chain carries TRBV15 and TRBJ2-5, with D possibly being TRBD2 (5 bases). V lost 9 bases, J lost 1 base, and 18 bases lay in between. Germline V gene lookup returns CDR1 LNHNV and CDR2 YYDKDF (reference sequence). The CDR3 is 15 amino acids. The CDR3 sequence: CATGDPYGIQETQYF. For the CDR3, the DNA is TGTGCCACGGGAGACCCGTATGGCATCCAAGAGACCCAGTACTTC.

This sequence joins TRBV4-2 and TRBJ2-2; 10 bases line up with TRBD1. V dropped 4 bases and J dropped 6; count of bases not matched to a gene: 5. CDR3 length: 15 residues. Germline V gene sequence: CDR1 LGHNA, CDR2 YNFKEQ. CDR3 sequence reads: CASSRQGAAAGELFF. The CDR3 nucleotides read TGTGCCAGCAGCCGACAGGGGGCGGCAGCCGGGGAGCTGTTTTTT.

The CDR3 sequence is CASSYDPTSLETQYF. In DNA, the CDR3 is TGTGCCAGCAGCTACGACCCGACTAGCTTGGAGACCCAGTACTTC. J is TRBJ2-5 and V is TRBV7-2, with TRBD2 matching over 7 bases. This CDR3 has 15 amino acids. Trimming cost V 4 bases and J 5 bases; bases outside gene matches: 10. Germline V lookup: CDR1 SGHTA, CDR2 FQGNSA.

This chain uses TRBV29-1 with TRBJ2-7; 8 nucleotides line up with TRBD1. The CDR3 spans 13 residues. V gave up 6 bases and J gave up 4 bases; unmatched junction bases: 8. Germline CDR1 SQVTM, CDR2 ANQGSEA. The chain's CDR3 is CSVRTGSRYEQYF. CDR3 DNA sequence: TGCAGCGTCCGGACAGGGAGTAGGTACGAGCAGTACTTC.

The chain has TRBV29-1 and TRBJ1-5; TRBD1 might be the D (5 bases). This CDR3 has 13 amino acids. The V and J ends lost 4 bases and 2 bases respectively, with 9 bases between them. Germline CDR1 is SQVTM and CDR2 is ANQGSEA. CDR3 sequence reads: CSVVWDGNQPQHF. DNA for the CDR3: TGCAGCGTTGTCTGGGACGGCAATCAGCCCCAGCATTTT.

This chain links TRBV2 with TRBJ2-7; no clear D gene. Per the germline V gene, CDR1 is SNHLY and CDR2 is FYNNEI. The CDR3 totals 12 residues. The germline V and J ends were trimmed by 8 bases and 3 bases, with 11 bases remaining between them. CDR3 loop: CASGVENYEQYF. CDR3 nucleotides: TGTGCCAGCGGGGTAGAAAACTACGAGCAGTACTTC.

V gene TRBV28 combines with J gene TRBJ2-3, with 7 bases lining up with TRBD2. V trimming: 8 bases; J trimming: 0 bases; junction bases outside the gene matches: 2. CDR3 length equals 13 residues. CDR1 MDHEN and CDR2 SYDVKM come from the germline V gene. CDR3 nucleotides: TGTGCCAGCCAGCGGGGAAGCACAGATACGCAGTATTTT. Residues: CASQRGSTDTQYF.

CDR3 sequence (DNA): TGTGCCAGCAGGTTGACTAGCGGGGGGCCCAATGAGCAGTTCTTC. Amino acid sequence: CASRLTSGGPNEQFF. The V call is TRBV6-1, the J call TRBJ2-1, with 13 bases identical to TRBD2. After removal of 6 bases from V and 6 bases from J, the junction contained 5 bases not matched to a gene. Germline V lookup: CDR1 MNHNS, CDR2 SASEGT. The CDR3 totals 15 residues.

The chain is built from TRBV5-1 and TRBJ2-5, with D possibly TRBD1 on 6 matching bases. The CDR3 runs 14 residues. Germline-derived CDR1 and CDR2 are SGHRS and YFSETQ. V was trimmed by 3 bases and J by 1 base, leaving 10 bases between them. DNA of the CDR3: TGCGCCAGCAGCTACGGACAGTTCCAAGAGACCCAGTACTTC. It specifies CASSYGQFQETQYF.

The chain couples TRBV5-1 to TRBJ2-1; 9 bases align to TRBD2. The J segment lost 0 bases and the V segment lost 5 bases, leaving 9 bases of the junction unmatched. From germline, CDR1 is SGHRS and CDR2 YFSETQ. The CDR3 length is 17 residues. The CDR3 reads CASSPSAGGGSYNEQFF. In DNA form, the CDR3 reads TGCGCCAGCAGTCCCTCAGCGGGGGGAGGCTCCTACAATGAGCAGTTCTTC. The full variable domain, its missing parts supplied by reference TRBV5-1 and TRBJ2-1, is KAGVTQTPRYLIKTRGQQVTLSCSPISGHRSVSWYQQTPGQGLQFLFEYFSETQRNKGNFPGRFSGRQFSNSRSEMNVSTLELGDSALYLCASSPSAGGGSYNEQFFGPGTRLTVL.

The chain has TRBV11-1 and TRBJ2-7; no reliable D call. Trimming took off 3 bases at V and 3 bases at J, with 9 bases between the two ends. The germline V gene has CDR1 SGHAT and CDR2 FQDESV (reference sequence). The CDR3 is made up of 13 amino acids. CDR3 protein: CASSFEGIYEQYF. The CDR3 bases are TGTGCCAGCAGCTTCGAAGGGATCTACGAGCAGTACTTC.

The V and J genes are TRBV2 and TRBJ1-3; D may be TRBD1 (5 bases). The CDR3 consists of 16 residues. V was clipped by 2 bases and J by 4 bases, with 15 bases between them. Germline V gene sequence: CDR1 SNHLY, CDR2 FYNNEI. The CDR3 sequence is CASSEFQGFPGNTIYF. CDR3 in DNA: TGTGCCAGCAGTGAATTCCAGGGCTTCCCAGGAAACACCATATATTTT.

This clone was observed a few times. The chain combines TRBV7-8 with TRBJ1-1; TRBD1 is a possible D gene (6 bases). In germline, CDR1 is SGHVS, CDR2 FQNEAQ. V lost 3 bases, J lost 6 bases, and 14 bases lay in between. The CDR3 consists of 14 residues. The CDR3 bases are TGTGCCAGCAGCTTGGCCTTGAGGGGGGCTGAAGCTTTCTTT. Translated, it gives CASSLALRGAEAFF.

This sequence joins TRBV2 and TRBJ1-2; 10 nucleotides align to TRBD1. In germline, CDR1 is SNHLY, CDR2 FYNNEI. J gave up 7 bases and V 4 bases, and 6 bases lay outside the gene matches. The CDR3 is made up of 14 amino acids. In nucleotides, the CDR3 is TGTGCCAGCAGTGGACAGGGGGCTTCAAGTGGCTACACCTTC. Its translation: CASSGQGASSGYTF.

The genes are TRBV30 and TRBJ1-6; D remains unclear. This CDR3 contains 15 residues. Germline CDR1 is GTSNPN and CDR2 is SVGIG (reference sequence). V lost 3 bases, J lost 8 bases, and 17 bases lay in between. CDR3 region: CAWSPPGFAYSPLHF. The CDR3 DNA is TGTGCCTGGAGCCCGCCGGGGTTCGCTTATTCACCCCTCCACTTT.

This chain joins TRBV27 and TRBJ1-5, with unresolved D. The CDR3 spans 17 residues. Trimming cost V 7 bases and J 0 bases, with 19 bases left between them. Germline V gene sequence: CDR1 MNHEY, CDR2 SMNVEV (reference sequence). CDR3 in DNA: TGTGCCAGCACTTTCCATACGTTACCTTATAGCAATCAGCCCCAGCATTTT. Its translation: CASTFHTLPYSNQPQHF.

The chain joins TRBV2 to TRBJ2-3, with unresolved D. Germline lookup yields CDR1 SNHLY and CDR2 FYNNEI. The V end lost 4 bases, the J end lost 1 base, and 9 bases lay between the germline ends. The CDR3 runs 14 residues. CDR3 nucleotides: TGTGCCAGCAGTGGGGCCGCTCGCACAGATACGCAGTATTTT. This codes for CASSGAARTDTQYF.

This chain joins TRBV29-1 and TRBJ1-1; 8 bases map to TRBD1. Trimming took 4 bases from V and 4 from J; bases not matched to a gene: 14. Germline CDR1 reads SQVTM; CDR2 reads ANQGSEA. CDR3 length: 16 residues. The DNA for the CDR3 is TGCAGCGTTGCCGTCCGAGACAGGGGATCGGGCACTGAAGCTTTCTTT. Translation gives CSVAVRDRGSGTEAFF.

CDR3 protein: CSVTRPGTSTDTQYF. The CDR3, as DNA: TGCAGCGTTACCCGCCCCGGGACCTCCACAGATACGCAGTATTTT. V and J are TRBV29-1 and TRBJ2-3; either TRBD1 or TRBD2 may fit D (5 bases each). Per germline, CDR1 SQVTM and CDR2 ANQGSEA. The CDR3 totals 15 residues. The ends were cut back, 5 bases at V and 2 bases at J, with 17 bases in the middle.

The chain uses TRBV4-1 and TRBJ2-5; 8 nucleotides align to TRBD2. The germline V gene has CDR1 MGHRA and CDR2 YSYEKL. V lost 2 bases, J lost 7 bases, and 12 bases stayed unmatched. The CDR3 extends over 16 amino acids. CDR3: CASSQPGTRSLRTQYF. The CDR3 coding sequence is TGCGCCAGCAGCCAACCAGGGACTAGGTCATTAAGGACCCAGTACTTC.

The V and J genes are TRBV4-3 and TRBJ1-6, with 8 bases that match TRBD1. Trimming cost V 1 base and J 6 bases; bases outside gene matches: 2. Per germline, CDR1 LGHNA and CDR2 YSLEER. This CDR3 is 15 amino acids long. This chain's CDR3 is CASSQAGGGNSPLHF. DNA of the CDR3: TGCGCCAGCAGCCAAGCAGGGGGCGGTAATTCACCCCTCCACTTT.

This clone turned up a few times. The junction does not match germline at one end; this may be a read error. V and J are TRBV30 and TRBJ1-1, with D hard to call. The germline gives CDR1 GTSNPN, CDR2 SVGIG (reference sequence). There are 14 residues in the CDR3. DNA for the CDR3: TGTGCCCATGACTCGGGCGGCTCGGGCACTGCAGCTTTCTTT. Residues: CAHDSGGSGTAAFF.